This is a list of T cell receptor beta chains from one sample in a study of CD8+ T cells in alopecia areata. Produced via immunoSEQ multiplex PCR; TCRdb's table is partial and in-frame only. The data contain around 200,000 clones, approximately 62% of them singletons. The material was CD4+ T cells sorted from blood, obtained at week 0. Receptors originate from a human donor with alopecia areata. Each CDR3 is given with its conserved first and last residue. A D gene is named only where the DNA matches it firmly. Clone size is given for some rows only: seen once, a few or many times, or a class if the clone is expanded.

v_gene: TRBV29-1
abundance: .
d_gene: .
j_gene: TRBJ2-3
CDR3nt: TGCAGCGTTGGAGGGCGGAGCACAGATACGCAGTATTTT
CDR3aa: CSVGGRSTDTQYF

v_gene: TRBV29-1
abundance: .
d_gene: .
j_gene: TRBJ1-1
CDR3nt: TGCAGCGGGAAGGATCCAGGGCCGAACACTGAAGCTTTCTTT
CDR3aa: CSGKDPGPNTEAFF

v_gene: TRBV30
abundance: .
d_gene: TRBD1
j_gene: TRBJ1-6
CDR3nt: TGTGCCTGGCTTCGGGACAGGAATTCACCCCTCCACTTT
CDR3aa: CAWLRDRNSPLHF

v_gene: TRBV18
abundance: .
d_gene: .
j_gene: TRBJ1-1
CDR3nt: TGTGCCAGCTCACCTAGCCTCCAGAAGGGGAACACTGAAGCTTTCTTT
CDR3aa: CASSPSLQKGNTEAFF

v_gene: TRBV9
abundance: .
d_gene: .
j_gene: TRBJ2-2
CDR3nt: TGTGCCAGCAGCGTAGGGGCGGCAGACCGGGCGATCGGGGAGCTGTTTTTT
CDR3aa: CASSVGAADRAIGELFF

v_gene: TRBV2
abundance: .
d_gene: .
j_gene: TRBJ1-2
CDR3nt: TGTGCCAGCAGTGAAGAGGTGGGCTACACCTTC
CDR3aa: CASSEEVGYTF

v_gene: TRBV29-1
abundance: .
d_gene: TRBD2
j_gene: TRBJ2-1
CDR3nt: TGCAGCGTTGGCACTAGCGGGGGGGCCTACAATGAGCAGTTCTTC
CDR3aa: CSVGTSGGAYNEQFF

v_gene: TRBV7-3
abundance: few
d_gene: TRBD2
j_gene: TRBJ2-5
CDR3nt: TGTGCCAGCAGCTTAACAGCGGGGAAAGAGACCCAGTACTTC
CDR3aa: CASSLTAGKETQYF

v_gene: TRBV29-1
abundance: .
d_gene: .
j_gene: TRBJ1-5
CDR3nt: TGCAGCGTTGCAGGAGGGATTGAACAGCCCCAGCATTTT
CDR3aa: CSVAGGIEQPQHF

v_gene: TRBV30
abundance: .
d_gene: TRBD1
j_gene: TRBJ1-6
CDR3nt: TGTGCCTGGAGTGAGGGACAGTTGGGCTCACCCCTCCACTTT
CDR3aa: CAWSEGQLGSPLHF

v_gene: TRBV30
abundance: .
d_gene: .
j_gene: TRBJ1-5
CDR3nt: TGTGCCTGGAGTGTAGGACCAACCCGGCCCCAGCATTTT
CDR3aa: CAWSVGPTRPQHF

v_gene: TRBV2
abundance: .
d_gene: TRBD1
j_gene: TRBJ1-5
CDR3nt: TGTGCCAGCAGCAAAGCCGCCGGGACAGGGGATCAGCCCCAGCATTTT
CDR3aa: CASSKAAGTGDQPQHF

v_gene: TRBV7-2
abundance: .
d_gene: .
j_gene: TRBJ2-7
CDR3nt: TGTGCCAGCAGCTTAGGAGGGGACTACGAGCAGTACTTC
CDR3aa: CASSLGGDYEQYF

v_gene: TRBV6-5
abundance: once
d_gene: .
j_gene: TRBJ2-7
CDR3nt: TGTGCCAGCAGCCCCGGGTCTCCAACCTACGAGCAGTACTTC
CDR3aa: CASSPGSPTYEQYF

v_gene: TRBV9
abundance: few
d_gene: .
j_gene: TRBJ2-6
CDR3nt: TGTGCCAGCAGCGTAGTGGGTTCTGGGGCCAACGTCCTGACTTTC
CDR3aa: CASSVVGSGANVLTF

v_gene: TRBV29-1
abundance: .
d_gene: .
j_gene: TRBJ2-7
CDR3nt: TGCAGCGCTGTAAACAGGGAGCCCTCCTACGAGCAGTACTTC
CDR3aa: CSAVNREPSYEQYF

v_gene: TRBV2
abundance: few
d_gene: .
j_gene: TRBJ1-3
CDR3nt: TGTGCCAGCAGGGATGACATCCTTTCTGGAAACACCATATATTTT
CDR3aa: CASRDDILSGNTIYF

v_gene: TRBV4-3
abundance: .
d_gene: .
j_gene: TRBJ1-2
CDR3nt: TGCGCCAGCAGCCAAGCGGGGTCCTATGGCTACACCTTC
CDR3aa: CASSQAGSYGYTF

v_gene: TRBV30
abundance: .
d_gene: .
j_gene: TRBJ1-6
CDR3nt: TGTGCCTGGAGTGTACGTCCAGGCTCTAATTCACCCCTCCACTTT
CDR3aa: CAWSVRPGSNSPLHF

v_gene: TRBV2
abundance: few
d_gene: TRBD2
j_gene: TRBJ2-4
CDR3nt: TGTGCCAGCAGTTCAAGCGGGGTAGACATTCAGTACTTC
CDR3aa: CASSSSGVDIQYF

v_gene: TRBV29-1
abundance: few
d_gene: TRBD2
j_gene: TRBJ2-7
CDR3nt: TGCAGCGTTGCTGGACTAGCGGGGGGGCCTCGGTACGAGCAGTACTTC
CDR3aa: CSVAGLAGGPRYEQYF

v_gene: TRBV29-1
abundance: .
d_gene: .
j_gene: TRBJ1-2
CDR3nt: TGCAGCGCCACCGAGAACTATGGCTACACCTTC
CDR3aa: CSATENYGYTF

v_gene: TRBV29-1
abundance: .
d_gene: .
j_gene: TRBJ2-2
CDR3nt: TGCAGCGTCGTCACAGGAGGCACCGGGGAGCTGTTTTTT
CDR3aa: CSVVTGGTGELFF

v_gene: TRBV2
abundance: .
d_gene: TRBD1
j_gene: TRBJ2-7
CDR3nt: TGTGCCAGCAGCGGGGACAGGATCACAAACGAGCAGTACTTC
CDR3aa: CASSGDRITNEQYF

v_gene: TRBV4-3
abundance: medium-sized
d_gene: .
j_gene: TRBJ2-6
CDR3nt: TGCGCCAGCAGCCACACCTTTTTGGGGCGGGGGGCCAACGTCCTGACTTTC
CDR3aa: CASSHTFLGRGANVLTF

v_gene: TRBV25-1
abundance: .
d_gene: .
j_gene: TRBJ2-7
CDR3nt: TGTGCCAGCAGTCCCTACGGGACCTACGAGCAGTACTTC
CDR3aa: CASSPYGTYEQYF

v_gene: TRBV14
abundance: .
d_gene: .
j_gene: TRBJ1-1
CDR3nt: TGTGCCAGCAGCCACAGGACACCTAAGAACACTGAAGCTTTCTTT
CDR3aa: CASSHRTPKNTEAFF

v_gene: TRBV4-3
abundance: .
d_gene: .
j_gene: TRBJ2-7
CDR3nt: TGCGCCAGCAGCCAAGATCTGCCAGACTCCTACGAGCAGTACTTC
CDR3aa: CASSQDLPDSYEQYF

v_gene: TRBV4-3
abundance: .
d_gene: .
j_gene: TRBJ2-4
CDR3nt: TGCGCCAGCAGCCAAGAAAGGGAATACGGAAACATTCAGTACTTC
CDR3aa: CASSQEREYGNIQYF

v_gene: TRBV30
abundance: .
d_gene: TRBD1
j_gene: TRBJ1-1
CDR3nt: TGTGCCTGGAGAAGATTGGGACAGGGGGACACTGAAGCTTTCTTT
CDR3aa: CAWRRLGQGDTEAFF

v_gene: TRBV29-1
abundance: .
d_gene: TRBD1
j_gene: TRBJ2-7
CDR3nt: TGCAGCGTTGTATGGGGACAGGGAGCGTACTACGAGCAGTACTTC
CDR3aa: CSVVWGQGAYYEQYF

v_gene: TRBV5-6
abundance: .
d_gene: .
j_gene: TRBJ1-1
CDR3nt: TGTGCCAGCAGCACACCTCCAGGAGAAGCTTTCTTT
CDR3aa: CASSTPPGEAFF

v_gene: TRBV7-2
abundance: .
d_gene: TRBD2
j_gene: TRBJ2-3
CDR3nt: TGTGCCAGCAGTTCGAACAGCGGGGGACCAGATACGCAGTATTTT
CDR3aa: CASSSNSGGPDTQYF

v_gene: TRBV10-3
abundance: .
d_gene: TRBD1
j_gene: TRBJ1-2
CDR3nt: TGTGCCATCAAGGACCGGACAGGGGATGGCTACACCTTC
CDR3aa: CAIKDRTGDGYTF

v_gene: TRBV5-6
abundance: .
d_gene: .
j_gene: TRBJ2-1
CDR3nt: TGTGCCAGCAGCTCGGGGGCCGCCTACAATGAGCAGTTCTTC
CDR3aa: CASSSGAAYNEQFF

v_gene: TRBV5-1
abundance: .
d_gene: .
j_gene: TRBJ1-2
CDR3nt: TGCGCCAGCAGCTTGTTGGCGGACTATGGCTACACCTTC
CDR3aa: CASSLLADYGYTF